This T cell receptor (beta chain) was retrieved from a study of blood T cell repertoires in COVID-19. Background on the study: Sources were T cells, B-cell-depleted T cells, or PBMCs; the material itself was cDNA or gDNA.

Libraries were prepared by immunoSEQ multiplex PCR; TCRdb keeps only in-frame clonotypes and omits some of them. Counted here are 150,000 to 180,000 clones, roughly nine tenths occurring once; the ten biggest clones make up around 15%. The CDR3 length is 17 residues. Germline loops: CDR1 SGDLS, CDR2 YYNGEE. V lost 0 bases and J lost 3; bases outside the gene matches: 7. The chain uses TRBV9 and TRBJ2-7, with TRBD1 identical over 12 bases. Material for sequencing was peripheral blood. This receptor was obtained from a woman aged 40 to 50 with acute or convalescent COVID-19. The CDR3 sequence: CASSVGGTGGPDYEQYF. The CDR3 DNA follows: TGTGCCAGCAGCGTAGGAGGGACAGGGGGCCCCGACTACGAGCAGTACTTC. Based on the CDR3 plus reference TRBV9 and TRBJ2-7, the full variable domain is DSGVTQTPKHLITATGQRVTLRCSPRSGDLSVYWYQQSLDQGLQFLIQYYNGEERAKGNILERFSAQQFPDLHSELNLSSLELGDSALYFCASSVGGTGGPDYEQYFGPGTRLTVT.